The rows below give T cell receptor beta chains drawn from one sample of a study of CD8+CD57+ T cells in acquired aplastic anemia. Using its own MiXCR run on the reads, TCRdb lists one record per CDR3 protein. The sample has 150,000 to 170,000 distinct CDR3 sequences, approximately 52% seen once; the top ten hold roughly 12%. The sample was sorted CD4+, CD8+, or CD8+CD57+ T cells (not recorded which) from PBMCs. The receptors come from a human donor with aplastic anemia. Each CDR3 is given with its conserved first and last residue. The order of the fields is CDR3 length, V gene, J gene, clone size, D gene, CDR3 protein, CDR3 DNA. A D gene is named only where the DNA matches it firmly. Rows may omit the clone size; those that give it use once, few, many or a size class.

15	TRBV7-2	TRBJ2-5	once	.	CASRATGKSQETQHF	TGCGCCAGCAGGGCGACAGGCAAGTCACAAGAGACCCAGCACTTC
15	TRBV10-3	TRBJ2-5	few	TRBD2	CAISESAGDQETQYF	TGTGCCATCAGTGAGTCGGCGGGAGACCAAGAGACCCAGTACTTC
16	TRBV5-1	TRBJ2-1	.	TRBD2	CASSLTSGGAAGEQFF	TGCGCCAGCAGCTTGACGAGCGGGGGGGCCGCAGGTGAGCAGTTCTTC
15	TRBV11-1	TRBJ2-3	few	.	CASSRLQGSTDTQYF	TGTGCCAGCAGCCGCCTACAAGGTAGCACAGATACGCAGTATTTT
13	TRBV20-1	TRBJ2-5	.	.	CSAPPWGQETQYF	TGCAGTGCCCCACCCTGGGGGCAAGAGACCCAGTACTTC
14	TRBV12-3/TRBV12-4	TRBJ2-7	many	.	CASSIAGQSYEQYF	TGTGCCAGCAGTATTGCCGGGCAGTCCTACGAGCAGTACTTC
16	TRBV10-3	TRBJ1-1	.	.	CAISGRDGAGDTEAFF	TGTGCCATCAGTGGAAGGGACGGAGCCGGGGACACTGAAGCTTTCTTT
17	TRBV11-2	TRBJ2-6	once	.	CASSPPRGSSGANVLTF	TGTGCCAGCAGCCCGCCGAGGGGGAGCTCTGGGGCCAACGTCCTGACTTTC
15	TRBV15	TRBJ2-5	few	.	CATSRWTLAEETQYF	TGTGCCACCAGCAGGTGGACTCTGGCGGAAGAGACCCAGTACTTC
16	TRBV20-1	TRBJ1-5	.	TRBD1	CSAQASTGGPSQPQHF	TGCAGTGCTCAAGCTTCAACAGGGGGACCCTCTCAGCCCCAGCATTTT
17	TRBV19	TRBJ1-6	.	.	CASSISPQSSYNSPLHF	TGTGCCAGTAGTATAAGCCCGCAGAGCTCCTATAATTCACCCCTCCACTTT
13	TRBV29-1	TRBJ1-5	.	TRBD1	CSVEVTGGLTQHF	TGCAGCGTTGAAGTAACAGGGGGTCTGACCCAGCATTTT
14	TRBV19	TRBJ1-4	.	.	CASSLRGYNEKLFF	TGTGCCAGTAGTCTAAGGGGGTATAATGAAAAACTGTTTTTT
13	TRBV29-1	TRBJ2-7	.	.	CSVGTGVSNEQYF	TGCAGCGTTGGGACCGGGGTATCGAACGAGCAGTACTTC
13	TRBV5-6	TRBJ2-5	.	.	CASSLIPQETQYF	TGTGCCAGCAGCTTGATACCCCAAGAGACCCAGTACTTC
13	TRBV24-1	TRBJ1-5	.	.	CASTLVPNQPQHF	TGTGCCAGCACCCTCGTCCCCAATCAGCCCCAGCATTTT
15	TRBV7-2	TRBJ1-5	once	.	CASSLGRGGNQPQHF	TGTGCCAGCAGCTTAGGCAGGGGAGGCAATCAGCCCCAGCATTTT
15	TRBV6-5	TRBJ1-5	many	TRBD1	CASSYSEGARQPQHF	TGTGCCAGCAGTTACTCGGAGGGGGCTCGTCAGCCCCAGCATTTT
12	TRBV29-1	TRBJ2-7	.	TRBD1	CSVERGRGEQYF	TGCAGCGTTGAAAGGGGGCGCGGGGAGCAGTACTTC
13	TRBV7-2	TRBJ1-6	.	.	CASSLVGNSPIHF	TGTGCCAGCAGCTTGGTGGGTAATTCACCCATCCACTTT
16	TRBV7-9	TRBJ1-5	many	.	CASSLEDSHSNQPQHF	TGTGCCAGCAGCTTAGAAGACAGCCATAGCAATCAGCCCCAGCATTTT
12	TRBV29-1	TRBJ2-7	.	TRBD1	CSVEGQGYEQYF	TGCAGCGTTGAAGGACAGGGCTACGAGCAGTACTTC
13	TRBV14	TRBJ1-1	many	.	CASSDVETTEAFF	TGTGCCAGCAGCGACGTTGAGACAACGGAAGCTTTCTTT
15	TRBV5-1	TRBJ1-2	.	.	CASSLILNGANGYTF	TGCGCCAGCAGCTTGATTCTCAATGGGGCAAATGGCTACACCTTC
12	TRBV20-1	TRBJ2-5	.	.	CSATSGSETQYF	TGCAGTGCCACTTCGGGGTCAGAGACCCAGTACTTC
14	TRBV20-1	TRBJ2-2	few	.	CSARSPGNTGELFF	TGCAGTGCTAGGTCCCCCGGAAACACCGGGGAGCTGTTTTTT
16	TRBV4-1	TRBJ2-3	many	.	CASSQVRLAGTDTQYF	TGCGCCAGCAGCCAAGTGAGGTTAGCCGGCACAGATACGCAGTATTTT
16	TRBV6-2/TRBV6-3	TRBJ2-3	many	.	CASSYRGLGGADTQYF	TGTGCCAGCAGTTACCGGGGCCTTGGTGGGGCAGATACGCAGTATTTT
18	TRBV6-1	TRBJ2-4	few	.	CASSETSTGILAKNIQYF	TGTGCCAGCAGTGAAACCTCCACAGGTATACTAGCCAAAAACATTCAGTACTTC
14	TRBV2	TRBJ1-2	.	.	CASSDWRQNYGYTF	TGTGCCAGCAGTGATTGGAGGCAGAACTATGGCTACACCTTC
15	TRBV2	TRBJ2-1	.	TRBD2	CASSEVAGGLNEQFF	TGTGCCAGCAGTGAAGTAGCGGGGGGACTCAATGAGCAGTTCTTC